The source of this T cell receptor beta chain is a study of Graves' ophthalmopathy and Graves' hyperthyroidism. Many counts were recorded for this clonotype. Its matching antigen is unknown. Amplifying from RNA transcripts, the study obtained TCR beta CDR3 regions. First-round RT-PCR relied on HTBI primers, and a second-round multiplex PCR came next. TCRdb re-called the multiplex PCR reads with MiXCR, one entry per CDR3 protein. The sample lists some 170,000 distinct CDR3 sequences; 35% to 45% were seen once. Study findings and constraints: The authors also found most expanded thyroid clonotypes above 0.001 frequency in blood. With about 88% sensitivity and approximately 79% specificity, a 13-signature model separated ophthalmopathy from stable hyperthyroidism. With a specificity of roughly 72% and a sensitivity of just under 71%, the model predicted ophthalmopathy progression.

This CDR3 is built from 14 residues. Trimming cost V 3 bases and J 0 bases, with 10 bases left between them. Germline CDR1 is SGDLS and CDR2 is YYNGEE. The clonotype comes from a man aged 30 to 39 with Graves' ophthalmopathy. The V and J genes are TRBV9 and TRBJ2-7, with D possibly called TRBD1 or TRBD2 (5 bases each). The sequenced material came from peripheral blood. The CDR3 spells CASSGDLYSYEQYF. The CDR3, as DNA: TGTGCCAGCAGCGGGGACCTATACTCCTACGAGCAGTACTTC.